This TCR beta chain was captured by sequencing in a study of early T cells in non-severe SARS-CoV-2 infection. Study-wide points: Private and CD4 specificities were missed by VDJdb matching, skewed to anti-spike CD8.

This clonotype was seen many times. Antigen unknown. TCRdb ran MiXCR on the 5' RACE reads and lists one entry per CDR3 protein. This sample has 100,000 to 120,000 distinct CDR3 sequences; 10% to 15% occur once, and the top ten carry approximately 3.8%. The source of this sequence is an adult who was a healthcare worker with PCR-confirmed SARS-CoV-2 infection or an uninfected control (not recorded which). This material consisted of whole blood, taken at baseline.

The CDR3 region has the DNA TGTGCCAGCAGCCCCGGGGACAATCAGCCCCAGCATTTT. It is translated as CASSPGDNQPQHF. The chain joins TRBV7-9 to TRBJ1-5; D unresolved. Deletions cut 5 bases from V and 3 bases from J, with 8 bases between. From germline, CDR1 is SEHNR and CDR2 FQNEAQ (reference sequence). The CDR3 sequence is 13 residues long.